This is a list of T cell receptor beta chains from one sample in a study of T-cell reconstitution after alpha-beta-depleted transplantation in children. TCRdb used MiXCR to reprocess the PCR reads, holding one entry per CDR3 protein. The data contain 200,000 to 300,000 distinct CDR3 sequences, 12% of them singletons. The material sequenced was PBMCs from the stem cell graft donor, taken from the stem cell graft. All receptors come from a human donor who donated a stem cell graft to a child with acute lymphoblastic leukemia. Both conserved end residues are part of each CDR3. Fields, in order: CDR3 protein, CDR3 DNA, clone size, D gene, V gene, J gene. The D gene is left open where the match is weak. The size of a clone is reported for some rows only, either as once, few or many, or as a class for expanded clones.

CSARDLKGGSPWQPQHF	TGCAGTGCTAGAGATCTGAAGGGAGGAAGCCCTTGGCAGCCCCAGCATTTT	many	-	TRBV20-1	TRBJ1-5
CSAGGTDRIYGYTF	TGCAGTGCTGGAGGTACTGACCGTATCTATGGCTACACCTTC	many	-	TRBV20-1	TRBJ1-2
CASSLERYTDTQYF	TGCGCCAGCAGCTTAGAGCGGTACACAGATACGCAGTATTTT	many	-	TRBV5-1	TRBJ2-3
CASSFGGGTARQPQHF	TGTGCCAGTAGTTTTGGGGGCGGGACCGCGAGACAGCCCCAGCATTTT	-	-	TRBV19	TRBJ1-5
CASSATTSGGTYEQYF	TGTGCCAGCAGCGCAACGACTAGCGGGGGAACCTACGAGCAGTACTTC	few	TRBD2	TRBV11-2	TRBJ2-7
CASSKTGGVSYEQYF	TGCGCCAGCAGCAAAACAGGGGGAGTCTCCTACGAGCAGTACTTC	many	TRBD1	TRBV5-1	TRBJ2-7
CSAGLSEVSQPQHF	TGCAGTGCGGGCCTGTCGGAGGTAAGCCAGCCCCAGCATTTT	many	-	TRBV20-1	TRBJ1-5
CASSLGKGTQYF	TGTGCCAGCAGCTTAGGGAAGGGTACGCAGTATTTT	many	-	TRBV7-2	TRBJ2-3
CASSQEEPGVVF	TGTGCCAGCAGCCAAGAAGAGCCAGGGGTGGTCTTC	many	-	TRBV14	TRBJ2-1
CASSLVVDIGEQYF	TGTGCCAGCAGCTTAGTGGTGGACATCGGCGAGCAGTACTTC	many	-	TRBV11-2	TRBJ2-7
CASNIGDRGDEQYF	TGTGCCAGCAACATAGGAGACAGGGGAGACGAGCAGTACTTC	many	TRBD1	TRBV9	TRBJ2-7
CSARDRENTEAFF	TGCAGTGCGAGGGACAGGGAGAACACTGAAGCTTTCTTT	many	TRBD1	TRBV20-1	TRBJ1-1
CASSPGTHSYEQYF	TGTGCCAGCTCCCCCGGGACACACTCCTACGAGCAGTACTTC	many	-	TRBV4-2	TRBJ2-7
CASSWTATNEKLFF	TGTGCCAGCAGCTGGACAGCAACTAATGAAAAACTGTTTTTT	few	-	TRBV7-2	TRBJ1-4
CASSLTAGERNEQFF	TGTGCCAGCAGCTTAACAGCGGGAGAGAGAAATGAGCAGTTCTTC	many	TRBD2	TRBV7-3	TRBJ2-1
CASSLAGGFTDTQYF	TGTGCCAGCAGCTTAGCGGGGGGATTCACAGATACGCAGTATTTT	many	-	TRBV7-2	TRBJ2-3
CASSPDRGLTDTQYF	TGTGCCAGCAGTCCGGACAGGGGGCTGACAGATACGCAGTATTTT	many	TRBD1	TRBV5-6	TRBJ2-3
CASPPGGRTDTQYF	TGTGCCAGCCCCCCCGGGGGGCGGACAGATACGCAGTATTTT	many	-	TRBV28	TRBJ2-3
CASNFRTGGYNEQFF	TGTGCCAGCAACTTCCGGACAGGGGGATACAATGAGCAGTTCTTC	many	TRBD1	TRBV5-8	TRBJ2-1
CASSLWRGGLPSGANVLTF	TGTGCCAGCAGTTTATGGCGGGGGGGCCTCCCCTCTGGGGCCAACGTCCTGACTTTC	many	TRBD2	TRBV28	TRBJ2-6
CASSLGPTDTEAFF	TGTGCCAGCAGTTTGGGCCCGACGGACACTGAAGCTTTCTTT	many	-	TRBV27	TRBJ1-1
CASSPSGAETQYF	TGTGCCAGCTCACCTTCAGGGGCGGAGACCCAGTACTTC	few	-	TRBV18	TRBJ2-5
CSARDNPYEQYF	TGCAGCGCCCGAGACAATCCCTACGAGCAGTACTTC	many	-	TRBV29-1	TRBJ2-7
CASSFLGNQPQHF	TGCGCCAGCAGCTTTTTAGGCAATCAGCCCCAGCATTTT	many	-	TRBV5-1	TRBJ1-5
CASSLRGSPSTGELFF	TGTGCCAGCAGCTTAAGGGGGAGCCCGAGTACCGGGGAGCTGTTTTTT	many	-	TRBV5-6	TRBJ2-2
CASSQSTSGGVRQFF	TGTGCCAGCAGCCAGAGTACTAGCGGGGGGGTGAGGCAGTTCTTC	few	TRBD2	TRBV14	TRBJ2-1
CASSLTGTLGTEAFF	TGTGCCAGCAGCCTGACAGGAACTTTAGGCACTGAAGCTTTCTTT	many	-	TRBV7-2	TRBJ1-1
CAISESGMGNQPQHF	TGTGCCATCAGTGAGTCAGGGATGGGCAATCAGCCCCAGCATTTT	many	-	TRBV10-3	TRBJ1-5
CSVDGTGRNTGELFF	TGCAGCGTAGATGGGACAGGCAGGAACACCGGGGAGCTGTTTTTT	many	TRBD1	TRBV29-1	TRBJ2-2